The clone carrying this T cell receptor (beta chain) was counted once. This sample stems from a study of blood T cell repertoires in COVID-19. Profiling relied on immunoSEQ multiplex PCR, and the TCRdb table lists in-frame clones only, not all of them. Among 70,000 to 95,000 clones listed, roughly 92% were seen once. CDR3 length: 19 residues. The germline CDR1 and CDR2 sequences are MNHEY and SMNVEV (reference sequence). V shed 2 bases and J 10 bases; nucleotides not matched to a gene: 19. The V call is TRBV27, the J call TRBJ1-6, with 8 positions matching TRBD1. The sample taken for sequencing was peripheral blood. The source is a man aged 50-59 years with COVID-19, enrolled during active disease. CDR3 nucleotides: TGTGCCAGCAGTTTAATTCCCCCAGGGGGCGCCGCAAACGGGTCACCCCTCCACTTT. It codes for CASSLIPPGGAANGSPLHF.